The sequence of this T cell receptor (beta chain) was determined in a study of blood T cells in healthy people across ages. For the study at large: Every two T cells gave about one barcoded beta molecule via template switching.

No fewer than 5 micrograms of total RNA were isolated from every sample. Together with a sample-barcoded 5' primer, a J-beta primer mix was included in a second PCR lasting about 6 to 11 cycles. Template switching added a 12-random-nucleotide identifier to every cDNA molecule. TCRdb re-called the 5' RACE reads with MiXCR, one entry per CDR3 protein. The top ten clones hold 20% to 25% of a sample with almost 800,000 distinct CDR3 sequences, over 45% of them seen once. V shed 4 bases, J shed 3 bases, and the junction held 8 bases outside the gene matches. CDR1 is PRHDT and CDR2 is FYEKMQ in the germline V gene (reference sequence). The CDR3 spans 16 residues.

The source of this sequence is a young man in good health. The V gene is TRBV13, the J gene TRBJ2-7, with 11 bases lining up with TRBD2. Specimen: blood. In nucleotides, the CDR3 is TGTGCCAGCAGCTCACTTACTAGCGGGGGCGTCTACGAGCAGTACTTC. Its translation is CASSSLTSGGVYEQYF.